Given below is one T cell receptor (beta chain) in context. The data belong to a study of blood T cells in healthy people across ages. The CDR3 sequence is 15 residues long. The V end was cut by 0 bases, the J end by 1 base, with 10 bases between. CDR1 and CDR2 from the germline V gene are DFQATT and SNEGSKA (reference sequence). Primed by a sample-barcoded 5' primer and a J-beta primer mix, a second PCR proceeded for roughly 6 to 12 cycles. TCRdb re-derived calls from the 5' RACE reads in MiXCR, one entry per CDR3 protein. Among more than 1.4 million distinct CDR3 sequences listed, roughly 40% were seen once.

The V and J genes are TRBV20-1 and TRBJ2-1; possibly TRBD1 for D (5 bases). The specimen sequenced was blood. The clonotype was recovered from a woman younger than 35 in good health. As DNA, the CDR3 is TGCAGTGCTAGAGATTCCGGACAATCCTACAATGAGCAGTTCTTC. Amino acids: CSARDSGQSYNEQFF.